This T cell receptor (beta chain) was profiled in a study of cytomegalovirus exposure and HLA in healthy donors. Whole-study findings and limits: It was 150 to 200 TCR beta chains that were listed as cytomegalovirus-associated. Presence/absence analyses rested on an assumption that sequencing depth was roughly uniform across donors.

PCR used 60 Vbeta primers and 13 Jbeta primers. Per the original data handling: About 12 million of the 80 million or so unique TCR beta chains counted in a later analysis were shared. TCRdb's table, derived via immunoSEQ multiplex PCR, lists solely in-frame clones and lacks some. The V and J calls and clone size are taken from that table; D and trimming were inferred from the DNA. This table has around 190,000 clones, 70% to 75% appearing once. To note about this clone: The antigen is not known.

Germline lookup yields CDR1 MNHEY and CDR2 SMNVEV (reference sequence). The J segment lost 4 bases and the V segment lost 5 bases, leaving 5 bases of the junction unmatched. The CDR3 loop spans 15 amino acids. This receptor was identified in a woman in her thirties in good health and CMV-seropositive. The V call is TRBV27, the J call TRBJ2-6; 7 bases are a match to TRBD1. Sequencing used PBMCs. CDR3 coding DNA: TGTGCCAGCAGTAAACAGGGGACCGGGGCCAACGTCCTGACTTTC. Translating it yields CASSKQGTGANVLTF.